A selection of T cell receptor beta chains follows, all from one sample in a study of control samples from healthy donors and cancer patients. The protocol was immunoSEQ multiplex PCR, while the TCRdb copy is restricted to in-frame clones and leaves out a portion. The sample has about 94,000 clones; just over 90% are singletons. What was sequenced was blood. The source is a young woman in good health. CDR3s include the opening cysteine and the closing phenylalanine or tryptophan. D genes are given only for firm matches. Size is omitted from some rows. Given values are once, few, many or a class for expanded clones.

NA	TRBJ2-1	TRBV4-2	NA	CASSQTGGPSLNEQFF	TGTGCCAGCAGCCAGACCGGAGGGCCCTCTCTCAATGAGCAGTTCTTC
NA	TRBJ1-6	TRBV6-5	NA	CASSTGGSPLHF	TGTGCCAGCAGTACGGGGGGTTCACCCCTCCACTTT
NA	TRBJ2-7	TRBV24-1	NA	CATSDLGREEQYF	TGTGCCACCAGTGATTTGGGCCGGGAGGAGCAGTACTTC
NA	TRBJ2-1	TRBV7-3	NA	CASSLTGYNEQFF	TGTGCCAGCAGCTTAACTGGCTACAATGAGCAGTTCTTC
NA	TRBJ1-1	TRBV5-4	NA	CASSLEGRGNTEAFF	TGTGCCAGCAGCTTGGAAGGGCGGGGTAACACTGAAGCTTTCTTT
NA	TRBJ1-1	TRBV6-5	NA	CASSMGTLNTEAFF	TGTGCCAGCAGTATGGGGACATTGAACACTGAAGCTTTCTTT
once	TRBJ1-2	TRBV2	TRBD1	CASSLQGTYNYGYTF	TGTGCCAGCAGTCTACAGGGGACATATAACTATGGCTACACCTTC
NA	TRBJ1-4	TRBV3-1/TRBV3-2	NA	CASSREGVSEKLFF	TGTGCCAGCAGCCGCGAGGGCGTCAGTGAAAAACTGTTTTTT
few	TRBJ1-2	TRBV4-2	NA	CASSQDQGSYRAYTF	TGTGCCAGCAGCCAAGATCAAGGATCGTATCGTGCCTACACCTTC
NA	TRBJ2-1	TRBV5-4	NA	CASSFDYSSYNEQFF	TGTGCCAGCAGCTTTGATTACAGCTCCTACAATGAGCAGTTCTTC
NA	TRBJ1-1	TRBV18	NA	CASSPLGFPNTEAFF	TGTGCCAGCTCACCTCTTGGGTTCCCGAACACTGAAGCTTTCTTT
NA	TRBJ1-2	TRBV10-1	NA	CARRTGSYGYTF	TGCGCCAGGAGAACAGGCTCCTATGGCTACACCTTC
NA	TRBJ2-4	TRBV2	NA	CASSRMNDGTYLAKNIQYF	TGTGCCAGCAGTCGCATGAACGACGGGACATACCTAGCCAAAAACATTCAGTACTTC
NA	TRBJ1-1	TRBV10-3	TRBD1	CAIGRQGVGTEAFF	TGTGCCATCGGTAGACAGGGGGTCGGCACTGAAGCTTTCTTT
NA	TRBJ1-2	TRBV29-1	NA	CSVADVTRGYTF	TGCAGCGTCGCGGACGTCACGCGGGGCTACACCTTC
NA	TRBJ1-1	TRBV7-9	NA	CASSRGGLDEAFF	TGTGCCAGCAGCCGGGGGGGCCTTGATGAAGCTTTCTTT
once	TRBJ1-2	TRBV10-2	NA	CASSGNAANYGYTF	TGCGCCAGCAGTGGTAATGCGGCTAACTATGGCTACACCTTC
NA	TRBJ1-2	TRBV27	TRBD1	CASSDRDYGYTF	TGTGCCAGCAGCGACAGGGACTATGGCTACACCTTC
NA	TRBJ1-1	TRBV5-4	TRBD1	CALGGVNAEAFF	TGTGCCTTAGGGGGCGTAAACGCTGAAGCTTTCTTT
NA	TRBJ2-7	TRBV3-1/TRBV3-2	NA	CASSHRDGFYEQYF	TGTGCCAGCAGCCATCGGGACGGATTCTACGAGCAGTACTTC
NA	TRBJ1-1	TRBV18	NA	CASSQSDTNTEAFF	TGTGCCAGCTCGCAATCAGACACGAACACTGAAGCTTTCTTT
NA	TRBJ2-5	TRBV7-8	TRBD1	CASSLGGTGKTQYF	TGTGCCAGCAGCTTAGGTGGGACAGGGAAGACCCAGTACTTC
NA	TRBJ1-2	TRBV3-1/TRBV3-2	NA	CASSVTGLYGYTF	TGTGCCAGCAGCGTCACAGGCCTCTATGGCTACACCTTC
NA	TRBJ2-7	TRBV9	NA	CASSSHRDYEQYF	TGTGCCAGCAGCAGCCACAGGGACTACGAGCAGTACTTC
NA	TRBJ2-5	TRBV2	NA	CASMGPRGPETQYF	TGTGCCTCAATGGGGCCTCGAGGGCCAGAGACCCAGTACTTC
once	TRBJ1-1	TRBV12-3/TRBV12-4	NA	CASRYPGDTEAFF	TGTGCCAGCCGTTATCCAGGGGACACTGAAGCTTTCTTT
NA	TRBJ1-2	TRBV18	NA	CASSPPETGYGYTF	TGTGCCAGCTCACCACCGGAGACAGGTTATGGCTACACCTTC
NA	TRBJ1-1	TRBV3-1/TRBV3-2	NA	CASSQGHAEAFF	TGTGCCAGCAGCCAAGGTCACGCTGAAGCTTTCTTT
NA	TRBJ1-4	TRBV27	TRBD1	CASSFTGTGARSEKLFF	TGTGCCAGCAGTTTTACCGGGACAGGGGCAAGGAGTGAAAAACTGTTTTTT
NA	TRBJ1-2	TRBV5-4	TRBD1	CASSLGTGGMRGGYTF	TGTGCCAGCAGCTTGGGGACAGGTGGAATGCGGGGTGGCTACACCTTC
NA	TRBJ1-1	TRBV5-6	NA	CASSFLYRNTNTEAFF	TGTGCCAGCAGCTTTTTATACCGAAACACTAACACTGAAGCTTTCTTT
NA	TRBJ1-2	TRBV29-1	NA	CSVEKQPGGYTF	TGCAGCGTTGAGAAACAGCCGGGTGGCTACACCTTC
NA	TRBJ2-3	TRBV9	TRBD2	CASSEGTTNTDTQYF	TGTGCCAGCAGCGAGGGGACTACAAACACAGATACGCAGTATTTT
NA	TRBJ2-5	TRBV6-5	TRBD2	CASSLGISGAQETQYF	TGTGCCAGCAGTTTAGGGATTAGCGGGGCACAAGAGACCCAGTACTTC
NA	TRBJ1-6	TRBV19	TRBD1	CASSSLDRDNSPLHF	TGTGCCAGTAGTTCTCTGGACAGGGATAATTCACCCCTCCACTTT
NA	TRBJ2-7	TRBV19	TRBD2	CASRTTSGGPYEQYF	TGTGCCAGTAGAACCACTAGCGGGGGCCCCTACGAGCAGTACTTC
few	TRBJ1-5	TRBV5-4	NA	CASSRDANQPQHF	TGTGCCAGCAGCCGGGACGCCAATCAGCCCCAGCATTTT
few	TRBJ2-3	TRBV5-1	TRBD1	CASSWGQGATDTQYF	TGCGCCAGCAGCTGGGGACAGGGGGCCACAGATACGCAGTATTTT
once	TRBJ2-5	TRBV13	TRBD1	CASSSSSYYSENRGRETQYF	TGTGCCAGCAGCTCTTCATCTTATTATAGCGAAAACAGGGGCCGAGAGACCCAGTACTTC
NA	TRBJ2-4	TRBV19	TRBD2	CASSPGGPGDIQYF	TGTGCCAGTAGCCCGGGGGGGCCGGGAGACATTCAGTACTTC
NA	TRBJ1-1	TRBV9	NA	CASSVGEGPDTEAFF	TGTGCCAGCAGCGTAGGGGAGGGACCCGACACTGAAGCTTTCTTT
NA	TRBJ1-2	TRBV7-9	NA	CASSSTVNYGYTF	TGTGCCAGCAGCTCGACGGTTAACTATGGCTACACCTTC
NA	TRBJ2-1	TRBV4-1	NA	CASKVGGAGPSSYNEQFF	TGCGCCAGCAAGGTGGGAGGAGCGGGTCCCAGCTCCTACAATGAGCAGTTCTTC
NA	TRBJ2-3	TRBV11-2	NA	CASSPRRGASTDTQYF	TGTGCCAGCAGCCCCCGCAGGGGAGCTAGCACAGATACGCAGTATTTT
NA	TRBJ1-1	TRBV7-9	NA	CASSLDLPITEAFF	TGTGCCAGCAGCTTGGACCTCCCAATCACTGAAGCTTTCTTT
NA	TRBJ1-1	TRBV11-1	NA	CASSLMQAGTEAFF	TGTGCCAGCAGCTTAATGCAGGCGGGCACTGAAGCTTTCTTT
NA	TRBJ2-7	TRBV13	TRBD1	CASRTGTGEYEQYF	TGTGCCAGCAGGACCGGGACAGGGGAATACGAGCAGTACTTC
NA	TRBJ1-2	TRBV9	NA	CASSATPGDLYGYTF	TGTGCCAGCAGCGCAACACCAGGCGACTTATATGGCTACACCTTC
NA	TRBJ2-7	TRBV10-3	NA	CAISTTGTEQYF	TGTGCCATCAGTACCACAGGGACCGAGCAGTACTTC
NA	TRBJ2-1	TRBV5-1	TRBD1	CASSLDRGPYNEQFF	TGCGCCAGCAGCTTGGACAGGGGGCCCTACAATGAGCAGTTCTTC